This entry concerns a single T cell receptor beta chain. This clone has a single count. Its antigen is unknown. The sample holds no much larger clone one base away, and base qualities are not on file. This sample is drawn from a study of blood T cell repertoires in COVID-19 (TCRdb year 2020). Notes on the research overall: Samples from collaborators originated in the United States, Italy and Spain and spanned both the acute and convalescent phases of COVID-19. The material from the prospective study consisted of cDNA or gDNA derived from T cells, B-cell-depleted T cells, or PBMCs. Sample metadata almost always included a de-identified subject ID, COVID-19 status, age in years and sex. Samples were obtained from the ongoing ImmuneRACE study (first 160 participants) and from some 1,300 subjects provided by 6 global collaborators. HLA class I and class II types, where available, came from metadata supplied by the sample provider rather than from assay-based typing. Subjects who had been exposed to COVID-19, were actively infected with it, or had recovered from it provided the deeply sampled blood TCRbeta repertoires that made up the dataset. The repertoires were released in a freely available public database intended as a resource for research on the immune response to SARS-CoV-2.

The collaborating institutions used their own protocols to collect whole blood in K2EDTA tubes. Collaborator samples were shipped for TCRbeta analysis as frozen whole blood, isolated PBMCs, or DNA extracted from either sample type. TCRbeta CDR3 regions were amplified from genomic DNA by means of the immunoSEQ Assay, a bias-controlled multiplex PCR. The study's own analysis went as follows. Within the assay, amplification of reference gene primers was used to estimate how many nucleated cells each sample contained. To quantify the absolute abundance of each unique TCRbeta CDR3 rearrangement, sequence reads were collapsed and filtered. For each sample, productive Simpson clonality was calculated as the square root of Simpson's diversity index over productive rearrangements. In TCRdb, the immuneACCESS table is reduced to in-frame sequences with V and J assigned. These tables do not hold every clone; where another copy was compared, an unresolved V gene accounts for under half, and the others remain unexplained. D and trimming were read from the DNA, whereas the V and J calls and clone size are those reported in that table. For this sample the table gives approximately 15,000 clones, of which approximately 80% were detected only once. Approximately 28% of the sample is held by the ten biggest clonotypes.

Based on the germline V gene, the CDR1 and CDR2 sequences are SGHAT and FQNNGV. V has 6 bases trimmed and J has 6 bases trimmed; junction bases matching no gene number 15. The CDR3 measures 17 amino acids from cysteine to phenylalanine. Only the CDR3 portion is preserved as DNA: 51 bases, with reading frame beginning at the first base. Study-wide conclusions, independent of this receptor: The quantity of clinical and demographic metadata differed by source and by participant and was supplied without curation.

Specimen: peripheral blood. The sequence is built from TRBV11-2 and TRBJ2-7; 12 bases in between match TRBD2. The receptor was isolated from a woman aged 50 to 60 with active or convalescent COVID-19. The DNA is as follows: TGTGCCAGCAGTTACGGACTAGCGGGACTGGGGTCTACCGAGCAGTACTTC. Translated, it gives CASSYGLAGLGSTEQYF.